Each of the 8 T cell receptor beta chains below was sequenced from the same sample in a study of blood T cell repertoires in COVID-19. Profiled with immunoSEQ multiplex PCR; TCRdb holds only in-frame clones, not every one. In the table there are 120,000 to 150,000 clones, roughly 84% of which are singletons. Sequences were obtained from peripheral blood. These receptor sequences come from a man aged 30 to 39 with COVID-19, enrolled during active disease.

The CDR3 loop reads CSVRDSQVEQYF. The CDR3 DNA is TGCAGCGTTCGGGACAGCCAAGTCGAGCAGTACTTC. The genes are TRBV29-1 and TRBJ2-7, with 7 bases fitting TRBD1. The V and J ends lost 5 bases and 6 bases, in that order; junction bases with no gene match: 7. This CDR3 has 12 residues. Germline-derived CDR1 and CDR2 are SQVTM and ANQGSEA.

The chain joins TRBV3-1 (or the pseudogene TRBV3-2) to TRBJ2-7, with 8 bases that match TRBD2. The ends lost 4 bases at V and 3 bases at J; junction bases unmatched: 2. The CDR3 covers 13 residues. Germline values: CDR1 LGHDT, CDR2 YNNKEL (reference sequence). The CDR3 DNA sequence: TGTGCCAGCAGCCTAGCGGGGAACTACGAGCAGTACTTC. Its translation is CASSLAGNYEQYF.

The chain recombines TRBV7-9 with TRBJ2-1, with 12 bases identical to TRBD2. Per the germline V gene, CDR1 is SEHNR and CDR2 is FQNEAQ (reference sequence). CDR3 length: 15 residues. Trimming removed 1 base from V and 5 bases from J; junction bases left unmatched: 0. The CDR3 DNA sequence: TGTGCCAGCAGCTTAGGGACTAGCGGGGACAATGAGCAGTTCTTC. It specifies CASSLGTSGDNEQFF.

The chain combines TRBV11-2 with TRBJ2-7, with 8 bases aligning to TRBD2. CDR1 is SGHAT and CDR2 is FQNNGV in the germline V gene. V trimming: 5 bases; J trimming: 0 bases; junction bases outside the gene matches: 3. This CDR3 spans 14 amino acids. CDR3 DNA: TGTGCCAGCAGCCGGGGGGGGTCCTCCTACGAGCAGTACTTC. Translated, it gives CASSRGGSSYEQYF.

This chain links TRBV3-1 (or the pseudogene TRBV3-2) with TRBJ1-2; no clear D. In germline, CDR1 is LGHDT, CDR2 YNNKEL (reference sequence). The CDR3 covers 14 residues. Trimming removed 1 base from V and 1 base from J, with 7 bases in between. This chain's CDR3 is CASSQASSNYGYTF. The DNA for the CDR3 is TGTGCCAGCAGCCAAGCTTCCAGTAACTATGGCTACACCTTC.

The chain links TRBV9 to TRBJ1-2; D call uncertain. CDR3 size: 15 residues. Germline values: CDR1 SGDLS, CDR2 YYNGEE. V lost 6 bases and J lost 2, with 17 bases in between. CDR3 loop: CASTLTPAGNYGYTF. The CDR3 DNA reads TGTGCCAGCACCCTGACACCAGCGGGGAACTATGGCTACACCTTC.

The CDR3 DNA is TGTGCCAGCAGCTCAACACAGGCGTCCTACGAGCAGTACTTC. Residues: CASSSTQASYEQYF. This sequence joins TRBV5-4 and TRBJ2-7; D might be TRBD1 (5 bases). The V end lost 3 bases, the J end lost 1 base, and 11 bases lay between the germline ends. This CDR3 is built from 14 residues. Germline V gene sequence: CDR1 SGHNT, CDR2 YYREEE (reference sequence).

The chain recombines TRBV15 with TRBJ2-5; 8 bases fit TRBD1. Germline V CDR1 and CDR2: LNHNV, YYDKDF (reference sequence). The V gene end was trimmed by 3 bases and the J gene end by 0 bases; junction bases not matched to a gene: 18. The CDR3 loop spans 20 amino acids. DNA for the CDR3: TGTGCCACCAGCAGCGGTTTTATTAGGAGGGCAGGGGGCTACCAAGAGACCCAGTACTTC. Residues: CATSSGFIRRAGGYQETQYF. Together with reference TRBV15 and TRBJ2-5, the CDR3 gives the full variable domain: DAMVIQNPRYQVTQFGKPVTLSCSQTLNHNVMYWYQQKSSQAPKLLFHYYDKDFNNEADTPDNFQSRRPNTSFCFLDIRSPGLGDTAMYLCATSSGFIRRAGGYQETQYFGPGTRLLVL.